Listed below are T cell receptor beta chains from one sample, sequenced in a study of PD-1 blockade in classical Hodgkin lymphoma. Sequenced by immunoSEQ multiplex PCR; TCRdb stores in-frame clones only, minus some. The sample lists 53,000 or so clones; over 75% were seen once. Source: peripheral blood mononuclear cells (PBMCs), taken at baseline. These receptors were collected from a human donor with classical Hodgkin lymphoma. Each CDR3 is given with its conserved first and last residue. D genes are given only for firm matches. Where a row states a size, it is once, few, many or the class of an expanded clone; other rows omit it.

CDR3 protein	CDR3 DNA	D gene	clone size	V gene	J gene
CASSPLAANEQFF	TGTGCCAGCAGCCCACTAGCGGCCAATGAGCAGTTCTTC	TRBD2	-	TRBV11-2	TRBJ2-1
CAWSVPGRSNQPQHF	TGTGCCTGGAGTGTACCGGGCAGAAGCAATCAGCCCCAGCATTTT	-	-	TRBV30	TRBJ1-5
CASDRRVGGSTDTQYF	TGTGCCAGCGACCGACGGGTGGGAGGGAGCACAGATACGCAGTATTTT	TRBD2	-	TRBV2	TRBJ2-3
CAISAGPLTYEQYF	TGTGCCATCAGTGCAGGACCCCTGACCTACGAGCAGTACTTC	-	once	TRBV10-3	TRBJ2-7
CASSQCQGFEGETQYF	TGCGCCAGCAGTCAGTGTCAGGGGTTTGAGGGAGAGACCCAGTACTTC	-	-	TRBV23-1	TRBJ2-5
CASLRDGLSSYNEQFF	TGTGCCTCCCTCCGGGACGGCTTAAGCTCCTACAATGAGCAGTTCTTC	-	-	TRBV10-3	TRBJ2-1
CASSASGRYTF	TGTGCCAGCAGTGCCTCAGGGCGCTACACCTTC	-	-	TRBV6-5	TRBJ1-2
CASSLVQGVLTEAFF	TGTGCCAGCAGCTTAGTTCAGGGGGTACTAACTGAAGCTTTCTTT	TRBD1	-	TRBV7-8	TRBJ1-1
CAISVQAADTEAFF	TGTGCCATCAGTGTACAGGCAGCGGACACTGAAGCTTTCTTT	-	-	TRBV10-3	TRBJ1-1
CASSIDLDRRVYGYTF	TGTGCCAGTAGTATAGATCTGGACAGAAGGGTCTATGGCTACACCTTC	-	-	TRBV19	TRBJ1-2
CASTTPPGRGTNEKLFF	TGTGCCAGTACAACTCCCCCAGGGCGCGGAACTAATGAAAAACTGTTTTTT	-	-	TRBV19	TRBJ1-4
CASSGGTSGSPAYNEQFF	TGTGCCAGCAGCGGAGGGACTAGCGGGAGTCCAGCCTACAATGAGCAGTTCTTC	TRBD2	-	TRBV9	TRBJ2-1
CASSPGGTSYNEQFF	TGCGCCAGCAGTCCAGGGGGGACTTCCTACAATGAGCAGTTCTTC	-	-	TRBV5-1	TRBJ2-1
CASSLVLVESYNEQFF	TGTGCCAGCAGCTTAGTCCTAGTGGAATCCTACAATGAGCAGTTCTTC	-	-	TRBV7-9	TRBJ2-1
CASSEGDRGGADTQYF	TGTGCCAGCAGTGAAGGGGACAGGGGTGGTGCAGATACGCAGTATTTT	TRBD1	-	TRBV6-1	TRBJ2-3
CASSVGGPGQGGEQYF	TGTGCCAGCAGCGTAGGGGGGCCGGGACAGGGTGGCGAGCAGTACTTC	TRBD1	-	TRBV9	TRBJ2-7
CASSRDNNYGYTF	TGTGCCAGCAGCCGGGATAATAACTATGGCTACACCTTC	-	few	TRBV2	TRBJ1-2
CASSFSPGDYGYTF	TGTGCCAGCAGCTTCTCCCCGGGGGACTATGGCTACACCTTC	-	-	TRBV7-2	TRBJ1-2
CASSQDRGANNYGYTF	TGCGCCAGCAGCCAAGACCGGGGGGCCAATAACTATGGCTACACCTTC	-	-	TRBV4-3	TRBJ1-2
CASRQGLSSYNEQFF	TGCGCCAGCAGGCAGGGACTTAGCTCCTACAATGAGCAGTTCTTC	-	once	TRBV5-1	TRBJ2-1
CASSFIYGYTF	TGTGCCAGCAGCTTTATCTATGGCTACACCTTC	-	-	TRBV7-2	TRBJ1-2
CASSIEGETEAFF	TGTGCCAGCTCAATTGAGGGAGAGACTGAAGCTTTCTTT	-	once	TRBV18	TRBJ1-1
CASSPGGTSVWGAQYF	TGTGCCAGCAGCCCCGGGGGGACTAGCGTTTGGGGAGCCCAGTACTTC	TRBD2	few	TRBV7-2	TRBJ2-5
CAWSDTGIRLDQPQHF	TGTGCCTGGAGCGATACAGGGATCCGGTTGGATCAGCCCCAGCATTTT	-	-	TRBV30	TRBJ1-5
CASSQVAAGGVEQFF	TGCGCCAGCAGCCAAGTGGCAGCGGGAGGGGTTGAGCAGTTCTTC	TRBD2	-	TRBV4-1	TRBJ2-1
CASSPGPRSSDEQYF	TGTGCCAGCTCCCCTGGACCAAGATCATCGGACGAGCAGTACTTC	-	-	TRBV18	TRBJ2-7
CASSLGLAGITDTQYF	TGTGCCAGCAGTTTGGGACTAGCGGGAATAACAGATACGCAGTATTTT	TRBD2	once	TRBV6-5	TRBJ2-3
CAWRNGPGGAGQPQHF	TGTGCCTGGAGAAACGGACCTGGGGGGGCAGGTCAGCCCCAGCATTTT	-	-	TRBV30	TRBJ1-5
CASSSNGGGTEAFF	TGTGCCAGCAGCTCTAACGGTGGGGGCACTGAAGCTTTCTTT	-	-	TRBV11-2	TRBJ1-1
CASFVLAGVADTQYF	TGTGCCAGCTTCGTCCTAGCGGGAGTTGCAGATACGCAGTATTTT	TRBD2	-	TRBV18	TRBJ2-3
CASSLGGAEDTGELFF	TGTGCCAGCAGCTTAGGGGGGGCCGAGGACACCGGGGAGCTGTTTTTT	-	-	TRBV13	TRBJ2-2
CASSLEGQNTGELFF	TGCGCCAGCAGCTTGGAGGGACAGAACACCGGGGAGCTGTTTTTT	-	-	TRBV5-1	TRBJ2-2
CASSNQGASEAFF	TGTGCCAGTAGTAACCAGGGGGCGTCTGAAGCTTTCTTT	TRBD1	-	TRBV19	TRBJ1-1
CATSRDDAKRTQYF	TGTGCCACCAGCAGAGATGACGCCAAGCGGACCCAGTACTTC	-	few	TRBV15	TRBJ2-5
CASRENYSGSVGEQFF	TGCGCCAGCAGGGAAAACTATAGCGGGAGCGTTGGTGAGCAGTTCTTC	TRBD2	few	TRBV5-1	TRBJ2-1
CAWSGTGSTDTQYF	TGTGCCTGGAGTGGTACCGGTAGCACAGATACGCAGTATTTT	-	once	TRBV30	TRBJ2-3
CASSPGAFSGNTIYF	TGTGCCAGCAGCCCAGGGGCTTTCTCTGGAAACACCATATATTTT	-	-	TRBV7-2	TRBJ1-3
CAWNSNLGNTIYF	TGTGCCTGGAATTCGAATCTTGGAAACACCATATATTTT	-	-	TRBV30	TRBJ1-3
CASSLRWDQPQHF	TGTGCCAGCAGTTTGCGGTGGGATCAGCCCCAGCATTTT	-	few	TRBV27	TRBJ1-5
CASSQTSETYEQYF	TGTGCCAGCTCACAGACTAGCGAGACCTACGAGCAGTACTTC	TRBD2	-	TRBV18	TRBJ2-7
CASSLARGAGANVLTF	TGTGCCAGCAGCTTAGCGAGGGGGGCTGGGGCCAACGTCCTGACTTTC	-	-	TRBV7-2	TRBJ2-6
CASSRWGPGGDQPQHF	TGTGCCAGCAGTAGATGGGGACCAGGTGGGGATCAGCCCCAGCATTTT	-	-	TRBV2	TRBJ1-5
CASSYPGFEAFF	TGTGCCAGCAGTTACCCGGGGTTTGAAGCTTTCTTT	-	-	TRBV6-6	TRBJ1-1
CASSPTGLAGAEQYF	TGTGCCAGCAGCCCGACGGGACTAGCGGGAGCCGAGCAGTACTTC	TRBD2	-	TRBV7-1	TRBJ2-7
CASSLVGQPQHF	TGTGCCAGCAGCTTGGTAGGTCAGCCCCAGCATTTT	-	-	TRBV5-6	TRBJ1-5
CASSVQTSGTDTQYF	TGTGCCAGCAGCGTACAGACTAGTGGCACAGATACGCAGTATTTT	-	-	TRBV9	TRBJ2-3
CASSLDSDTQYF	TGTGCCAGCAGCCTAGATTCAGATACGCAGTATTTT	-	-	TRBV27	TRBJ2-3
CASLEDRGIMGEKLFF	TGTGCCAGTTTGGAGGACAGGGGCATAATGGGGGAAAAACTGTTTTTT	TRBD1	-	TRBV19	TRBJ1-4
CASSPLASVETQYF	TGTGCCAGCTCACCCCTCGCGTCGGTGGAGACCCAGTACTTC	-	-	TRBV18	TRBJ2-5
CASSVAGSPEQFF	TGTGCCAGCAGCGTAGCCGGGAGCCCCGAGCAGTTCTTC	-	-	TRBV9	TRBJ2-1
CASSLDPGQNYGYTF	TGTGCCAGCAGCTTAGATCCCGGACAGAACTATGGCTACACCTTC	-	-	TRBV7-2	TRBJ1-2
CASSPQGWDTGELFF	TGTGCCAGCAGCCCGCAGGGTTGGGACACCGGGGAGCTGTTTTTT	-	-	TRBV11-3	TRBJ2-2
CASSLVYGTTDTQYF	TGTGCCAGCAGCTTAGTATACGGGACTACAGATACGCAGTATTTT	-	-	TRBV7-2	TRBJ2-3
CSVVLGRANYGYTF	TGCAGCGTTGTCCTCGGTAGGGCTAACTATGGCTACACCTTC	-	-	TRBV29-1	TRBJ1-2